This section outlines one T cell receptor (beta chain) sequence together with its context. As yet, its antigen is unknown. This record comes from a study of Ad26.COV2.S vaccination and SARS-CoV-2 variants. General study findings and limits: Possible underestimation of total T cell responses by the TCR breadth and depth analyses was noted.

The table came from immunoSEQ multiplex PCR; TCRdb's copy has only in-frame clones and leaves some out. The sample lists hundreds of thousands of clones, 89% occurring once. Described treatment: 15 to 20 received Ad26.COV2.S at low or high dose, single or two shots; 5 received placebo; per-sample allocation not given. Sampling occurred on day 63 after the first vaccine or placebo injection. An Ad26 vector expressing Wuhan-strain SARS-CoV-2 spike served as the vaccine. Trimming shortened V by 3 bases and J by 3 bases, and 3 bases separated the two germline ends. Germline-derived CDR1 and CDR2 are LNHDA and SQIVND (reference sequence). The CDR3 has 12 amino acids.

The chain joins TRBV19 to TRBJ1-3; D not certain. Material: peripheral blood, obtained in a trial of Ad26.COV2.S vaccine versus placebo. The clonotype was recovered from a person aged 18-60 years who received the Ad26.COV2.S COVID-19 vaccine or a placebo. The CDR3 reads CASSMLGNTIYF. Written as DNA, the CDR3 is TGTGCCAGTAGTATGCTTGGAAACACCATATATTTT.